One and the same sample provided the 30 T cell receptor beta chains below, sequenced in a study of T cells in tumors after PD-1 blockade. The table came from immunoSEQ multiplex PCR; TCRdb's copy has only in-frame clones and leaves some out. The table lists 10,000 to 15,000 clones, about 62% of them singletons. The source was tumor tissue, collected before anti-PD-1 treatment. The receptors were gathered from a human donor with cutaneous squamous cell carcinoma.

The chain links TRBV28 to TRBJ1-3, with TRBD1 as a possible D gene (5 bases). This CDR3 has 14 amino acids. The germline CDR1 and CDR2 sequences are MDHEN and SYDVKM. Trimming left V 6 bases short and J 4 bases short, with 13 bases between. DNA of the CDR3: TGTGCCAGCAGCCGAAGCGGGGGAGGAAACACCATATATTTT. Its translation: CASSRSGGGNTIYF.

This chain uses TRBV27 with TRBJ2-3; 8 bases are a match to TRBD2. This CDR3 is 15 amino acids long. V was clipped by 5 bases and J by 1 base; unmatched bases: 5. Germline CDR1 is MNHEY and CDR2 is SMNVEV (reference sequence). The CDR3 DNA reads TGTGCCAGCAGTACCCCAGCGGGGGGCACAGATACGCAGTATTTT. Its translation: CASSTPAGGTDTQYF.

This clone was detected only once. This chain connects TRBV28 to TRBJ1-6, with 9 bases matching TRBD1. Germline assignment: CDR1 MDHEN and CDR2 SYDVKM. J gave up 11 bases and V 6 bases, and 11 bases lay outside the gene matches. The CDR3 length is 15 residues. The DNA for the CDR3 is TGTGCCAGCAGGGCGACCGGGACAGGGTCCCCACCCCTCCACTTT. Translation: CASRATGTGSPPLHF.

This clone was observed a single time. The genes are TRBV6-5 and TRBJ2-3; TRBD1 matches 9 bases. The CDR3 has 14 amino acids. Germline V lookup: CDR1 MNHEY, CDR2 SVGAGI. J was trimmed by 0 bases and V by 6 bases; bases with no gene match: 1. The CDR3: CASRDRGSTDTQYF. For the CDR3, the DNA is TGTGCCAGCAGGGACAGGGGAAGCACAGATACGCAGTATTTT.

The gene calls are TRBV10-2 and TRBJ2-7, with D unclear. The CDR3 is 13 residues long. Germline assignment: CDR1 WSHSY and CDR2 SAAADI. Deletions cut 3 bases from V and 5 bases from J, with 11 bases between. In DNA form, the CDR3 reads TGCGCCAGCAGTGACCCCCCCCCGGACGAGCAGTACTTC. This encodes CASSDPPPDEQYF.

Only a few counts were recorded for this clone. This chain uses TRBV6-5 with TRBJ1-5, with a weak D call TRBD1 (6 bases). The CDR3 runs to 15 residues. CDR1 is MNHEY and CDR2 is SVGAGI in the germline V gene. Deletions cut 6 bases from V and 0 bases from J, with 12 bases between. DNA of the CDR3: TGTGCCAGCAGATGGACAGCCGATAGCAATCAGCCCCAGCATTTT. Translating it yields CASRWTADSNQPQHF.

Judged by abundance, this clone is medium-sized. The chain combines TRBV2 with TRBJ1-1; D unclear. The germline gives CDR1 SNHLY, CDR2 FYNNEI. The CDR3 is made up of 19 amino acids. Between the trimmed V and J ends, which lost 3 bases and 3 bases, there was a span of 26 bases. CDR3 nucleotide sequence: TGTGCCAGCAGTGACCCTTTTAGACAAGACGCACTAACCCACACTGAAGCTTTCTTT. Translating it yields CASSDPFRQDALTHTEAFF.

This clone appeared a few times. The same CDR3 arises from other DNA sequences in this sample as well. The chain combines TRBV2 with TRBJ2-2, with 7 bases that match TRBD1. Losses at the gene ends were 4 bases for V and 6 bases for J; bases not matched to a gene: 2. Germline lookup yields CDR1 SNHLY and CDR2 FYNNEI. The CDR3 spans 13 residues. The CDR3 region is CASSVRGSGELFF. In DNA form, the CDR3 reads TGTGCCAGCAGTGTCAGGGGGTCCGGGGAGCTGTTTTTT.

The rearrangement links TRBV2 to TRBJ2-3; D remains unclear. The germline gives CDR1 SNHLY, CDR2 FYNNEI. This CDR3 has 15 residues. V gave up 0 bases and J gave up 6 bases, with 13 bases separating them. CDR3 residues: CASSEAEVSQDTQYF. For the CDR3, the DNA is TGTGCCAGCAGTGAAGCTGAGGTCAGCCAGGATACGCAGTATTTT.

This rearrangement joins TRBV5-6 to TRBJ1-2; D ambiguous. The germline gives CDR1 SGHDT, CDR2 YYEEEE. V lost 4 bases to trimming and J lost 4 bases, with 11 bases between them. CDR3 length: 13 residues. DNA of the CDR3: TGTGCCAGCAGCCCGGTTGGGCTCTATGGCTACACCTTC. It yields the protein CASSPVGLYGYTF. The entire variable domain, with the rest obtained from reference TRBV5-6 and TRBJ1-2, is as follows: DAGVTQSPTHLIKTRGQQVTLRCSPKSGHDTVSWYQQALGQGPQFIFQYYEEEERQRGNFPDRFSGHQFPNYSSELNVNALLLGDSALYLCASSPVGLYGYTFGSGTRLTVV.

Judged by abundance, this clone is medium-sized (0.01 to 0.1%). The chain joins TRBV20-1 to TRBJ2-3, with D hard to call. V was pared by 6 bases and J by 6 bases, with 10 bases between. This CDR3 comprises 11 residues. Per the germline V gene, CDR1 is DFQATT and CDR2 is SNEGSKA (reference sequence). The CDR3 loop reads CSAGLSDTQYF. The CDR3 DNA follows: TGCAGTGCGGGTTTGTCGGATACGCAGTATTTT.

The V and J genes are TRBV12-5 and TRBJ1-3; D remains unclear. The CDR3 covers 16 residues. Germline CDR1 reads LGHNT; CDR2 reads FRNRAP. V lost 0 bases, J lost 0 bases, and 9 bases lay in between. The chain's CDR3 is CASGLVRTGSGNTIYF. The CDR3 nucleotides read TGTGCTAGTGGTTTGGTAAGAACCGGCTCTGGAAACACCATATATTTT.

The chain uses TRBV14 and TRBJ1-2; D is perhaps TRBD1 (5 bases). V lost 0 bases, J lost 5 bases, and 13 bases lay in between. Looked up from germline, CDR1 is SGHDN and CDR2 is FVKESK. This CDR3 spans 15 amino acids. CDR3 coding DNA: TGTGCCAGCAGCCAAGATCCGACAGTCAAGTATGGCTACACCTTC. This translates into CASSQDPTVKYGYTF.

In its sample, this clone was seen once. This chain connects TRBV18 to TRBJ2-7; D is perhaps TRBD2 (5 bases). This CDR3 is 13 amino acids long. Deletions cut 2 bases from V and 1 base from J, with 6 bases between. The germline CDR1 and CDR2 sequences are KGHSH and LQKENI. Here the CDR3 DNA reads TGTGCCAGCTCACCAAGGAGGTCCTACGAGCAGTACTTC. It translates to CASSPRRSYEQYF.

The chain joins TRBV3-1 (or the pseudogene TRBV3-2) to TRBJ2-2, with D unclear. The CDR3 consists of 13 residues. V lost 5 bases, J lost 5 bases, and 9 bases lay in between. CDR1 is LGHDT and CDR2 is YNNKEL in the germline V gene (reference sequence). In nucleotides, the CDR3 is TGTGCCAGCAGCGCCAGTAGGACCGGGGAGCTGTTTTTT. Residues: CASSASRTGELFF.

The V call is TRBV5-5, the J call TRBJ1-5, with D uncertain. The CDR3 has 13 residues. Germline V gene lookup returns CDR1 SGHKS and CDR2 YYEKEE (reference sequence). The V end lost 5 bases, the J end lost 7 bases, and 13 bases lay between the germline ends. CDR3 sequence: CASSSDPGQPQHF. DNA for the CDR3: TGTGCCAGCAGTTCCGACCCGGGCCAGCCCCAGCATTTT.

The chain uses TRBV6-5 and TRBJ1-4, with D possibly TRBD1 on 5 matching bases. V dropped 6 bases and J dropped 5 bases, with 10 bases sitting between them. Germline V gene lookup returns CDR1 MNHEY and CDR2 SVGAGI. The CDR3 length is 13 residues. CDR3 sequence: CASRQDGNEKLFF. As DNA, the CDR3 is TGTGCCAGCAGACAGGATGGGAATGAAAAACTGTTTTTT.

This chain connects TRBV4-3 to TRBJ1-3, with 8 positions matching TRBD1. J gave up 3 bases and V 0 bases, and 7 bases lay outside the gene matches. The CDR3 totals 17 residues. Germline CDR1 is LGHNA and CDR2 is YSLEER. The DNA of the CDR3 is TGCGCCAGCAGCCAAGATGGTCCAGGGGGCGGTGGAAACACCATATATTTT. Translated: CASSQDGPGGGGNTIYF.

This clone was counted between two and nine times. The rearrangement links TRBV19 to TRBJ2-5; D call uncertain. Trimming stripped 5 bases from V and 4 bases from J, with 11 bases between. The germline gives CDR1 LNHDA, CDR2 SQIVND (reference sequence). The CDR3 consists of 13 residues. The CDR3 is CASSPRVRETQYF. CDR3 nucleotide sequence: TGTGCCAGTAGTCCCCGTGTGCGAGAGACCCAGTACTTC.

The chain combines TRBV25-1 with TRBJ1-2; a weak D match, TRBD1 (6 bases). CDR1 is MGHDK and CDR2 is SYGVNS in the germline V gene. Deletions cut 4 bases from V and 4 bases from J, with 13 bases between. There are 14 residues in the CDR3. The CDR3 coding sequence is TGTGCCAGCAGTGGGGTCAGGGGCTTCTATGGCTACACCTTC. It yields the protein CASSGVRGFYGYTF.

The chain uses TRBV19 and TRBJ1-1, with D unresolved. CDR1 is LNHDA and CDR2 is SQIVND in the germline V gene (reference sequence). Trimming left V 5 bases short and J 3 bases short, with 10 bases between. CDR3 length: 13 residues. CDR3 residues: CASSRAKHTEAFF. The CDR3 region has the DNA TGTGCCAGTAGTCGGGCCAAGCACACTGAAGCTTTCTTT.

V gene TRBV18 combines with J gene TRBJ1-3; D is ambiguous. V lost 1 base and J 0 bases, leaving 7 bases between the germline ends. The CDR3 consists of 15 residues. Germline V gives CDR1 KGHSH, CDR2 LQKENI. This chain's CDR3 is CASSPLKGSGNTIYF. CDR3 DNA: TGTGCCAGCTCACCACTTAAAGGCTCTGGAAACACCATATATTTT.

This clone has just a few counts. V and J are TRBV11-3 and TRBJ2-5, with D maybe TRBD2 (7 bases). This CDR3 contains 16 residues. V gave up 5 bases and J gave up 3 bases, with 19 bases separating them. Germline CDR1 SGHNT, CDR2 YENEEA. CDR3 in DNA: TGTGCCAGCAGCCCCCGGGGGGCCGTGTTTAAAGAGACCCAGTACTTC. Amino acids: CASSPRGAVFKETQYF.

The chain links TRBV6-2 or TRBV6-3 to TRBJ1-1, with D possibly being TRBD1 (6 bases). The CDR3 sequence is 14 residues long. From germline, CDR1 is MNHEY and CDR2 SVGEGT. Trimming shortened V by 5 bases and J by 4 bases, and 14 bases separated the two germline ends. The CDR3: CASSPITGRTEAFF. The CDR3 DNA is TGTGCCAGCAGTCCCATAACAGGGCGCACTGAAGCTTTCTTT.

This chain links TRBV19 with TRBJ2-2, with 9 bases fitting TRBD2. The trim removed 6 bases at V and 3 bases at J, leaving 5 bases unmatched. The germline V gene has CDR1 LNHDA and CDR2 SQIVND (reference sequence). This CDR3 spans 15 amino acids. CDR3 amino acids: CASRRGLADTGELFF. CDR3 coding DNA: TGTGCCAGTAGGAGGGGACTAGCAGACACCGGGGAGCTGTTTTTT.

The genes are TRBV18 and TRBJ2-6; D is unresolved. Germline assignment: CDR1 KGHSH and CDR2 LQKENI. The length of the CDR3 is 16 residues. V dropped 1 base and J dropped 0 bases, with 7 bases sitting between them. CDR3 nucleotides: TGTGCCAGCTCACCACAAAAGAACTCTGGGGCCAACGTCCTGACTTTC. This translates into CASSPQKNSGANVLTF.

V is TRBV3-1 (or the pseudogene TRBV3-2) and J is TRBJ1-5; tentative D call: TRBD1 (6 bases). The germline V gene has CDR1 LGHDT and CDR2 YNNKEL (reference sequence). CDR3 length equals 15 residues. V was trimmed by 3 bases and J by 2 bases, leaving 11 bases between them. CDR3 sequence: CASSQGRGGNQPQHF. The DNA of the CDR3 is TGTGCCAGCAGCCAGGGGAGGGGGGGCAATCAGCCCCAGCATTTT.

This clone occurred a few times. V is TRBV6-5 and J is TRBJ1-2, with D possibly TRBD1 on 6 matching bases. The V end lost 5 bases, the J end lost 3 bases, and 13 bases lay between the germline ends. Germline V gene sequence: CDR1 MNHEY, CDR2 SVGAGI. The CDR3 has 14 residues. The CDR3 sequence: CASSRGPLDYGYTF. The CDR3 bases are TGTGCCAGCAGTCGGGGGCCCCTCGACTATGGCTACACCTTC.

V gene TRBV7-8 combines with J gene TRBJ2-3; TRBD2 agrees at 7 bases. The CDR3 totals 16 residues. The V and J ends lost 5 bases and 2 bases, in that order; junction bases with no gene match: 10. Germline V gives CDR1 SGHVS, CDR2 FQNEAQ. CDR3 coding DNA: TGTGCCAGCAGCACGGACCGGGACTACCACACAGATACGCAGTATTTT. This encodes CASSTDRDYHTDTQYF.

J is TRBJ1-5 and V is TRBV5-4, with D unclear. The CDR3 covers 13 residues. Between the trimmed V and J ends, which lost 1 base and 5 bases, there was a span of 7 bases. Per germline, CDR1 SGHNT and CDR2 YYREEE (reference sequence). DNA for the CDR3: TGTGCCAGCAGCTTGTACGGTTATCAGCCCCAGCATTTT. This sequence encodes CASSLYGYQPQHF.